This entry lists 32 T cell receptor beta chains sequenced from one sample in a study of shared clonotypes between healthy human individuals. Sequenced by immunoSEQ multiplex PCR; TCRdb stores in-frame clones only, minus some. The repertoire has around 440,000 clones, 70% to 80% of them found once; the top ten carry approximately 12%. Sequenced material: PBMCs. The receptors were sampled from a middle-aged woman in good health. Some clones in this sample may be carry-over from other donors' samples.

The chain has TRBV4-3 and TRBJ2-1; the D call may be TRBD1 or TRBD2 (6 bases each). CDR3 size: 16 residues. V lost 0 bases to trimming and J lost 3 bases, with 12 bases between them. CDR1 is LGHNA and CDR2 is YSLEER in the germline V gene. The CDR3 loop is CASSQDGRGLYNEQFF. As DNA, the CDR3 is TGCGCCAGCAGCCAAGATGGCCGGGGGCTCTACAATGAGCAGTTCTTC.

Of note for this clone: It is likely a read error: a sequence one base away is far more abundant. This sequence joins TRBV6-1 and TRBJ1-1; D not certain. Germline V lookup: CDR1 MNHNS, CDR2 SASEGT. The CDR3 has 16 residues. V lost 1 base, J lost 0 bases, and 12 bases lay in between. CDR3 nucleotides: TGTGCCAGCAGTGAAGGTAGCAGCGGAATGAACACTGAAGCTTTCTTT. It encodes CASSEGSSGMNTEAFF.

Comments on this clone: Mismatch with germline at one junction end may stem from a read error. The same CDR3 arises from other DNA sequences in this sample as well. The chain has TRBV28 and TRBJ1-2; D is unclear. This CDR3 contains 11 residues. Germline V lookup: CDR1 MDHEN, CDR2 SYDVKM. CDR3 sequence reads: CASNIMGGYTF. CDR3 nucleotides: TGCGCCAGCAACATAATGGGTGGCTACACCTTC.

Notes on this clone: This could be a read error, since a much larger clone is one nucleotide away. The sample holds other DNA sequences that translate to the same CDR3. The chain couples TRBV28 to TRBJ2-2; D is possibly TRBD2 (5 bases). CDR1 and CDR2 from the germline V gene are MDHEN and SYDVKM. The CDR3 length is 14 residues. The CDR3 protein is CASIAEMNTGELFF. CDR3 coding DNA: TGTGCCAGCATTGCAGAGATGAACACCGGGGAGCTGTTCTTT.

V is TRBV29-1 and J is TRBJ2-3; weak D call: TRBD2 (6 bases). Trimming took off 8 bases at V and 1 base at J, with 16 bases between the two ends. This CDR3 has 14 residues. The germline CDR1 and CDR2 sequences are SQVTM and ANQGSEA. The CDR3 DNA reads TGCAGCACCCTGGGGGGTTTTCGCACAGATACGCAGTATTTT. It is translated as CSTLGGFRTDTQYF.

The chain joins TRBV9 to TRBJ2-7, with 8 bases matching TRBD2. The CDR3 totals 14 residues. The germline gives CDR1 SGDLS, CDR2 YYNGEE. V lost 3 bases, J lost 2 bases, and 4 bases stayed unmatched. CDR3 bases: TGTGCCAGCAGCGCGACTAGCGACACCTACGAGCAGTACTTC. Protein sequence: CASSATSDTYEQYF. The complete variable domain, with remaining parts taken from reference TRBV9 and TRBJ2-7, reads DSGVTQTPKHLITATGQRVTLRCSPRSGDLSVYWYQQSLDQGLQFLIQYYNGEERAKGNILERFSAQQFPDLHSELNLSSLELGDSALYFCASSATSDTYEQYFGPGTRLTVT.

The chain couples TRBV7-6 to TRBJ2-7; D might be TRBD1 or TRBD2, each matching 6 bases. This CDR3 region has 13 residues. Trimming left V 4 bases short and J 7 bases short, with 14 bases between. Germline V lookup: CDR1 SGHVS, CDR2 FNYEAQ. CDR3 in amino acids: CASSSNRDLEQYF. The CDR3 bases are TGTGCCAGCAGCTCCAACAGGGACTTGGAGCAGTACTTC. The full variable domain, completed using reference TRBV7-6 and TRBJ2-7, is GAGVSQSPRYKVTKRGQDVALRCDPISGHVSLYWYRQALGQGPEFLTYFNYEAQQDKSGLPNDRFSAERPEGSISTLTIQRTEQRDSAMYRCASSSNRDLEQYFGPGTRLTVT.

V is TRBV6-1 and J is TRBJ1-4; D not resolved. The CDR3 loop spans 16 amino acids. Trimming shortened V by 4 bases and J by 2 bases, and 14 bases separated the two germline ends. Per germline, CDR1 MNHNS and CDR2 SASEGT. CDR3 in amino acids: CASSAGSPLTNEKLFF. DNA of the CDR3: TGTGCCAGCAGTGCGGGGTCGCCCTTGACTAATGAAAAACTGTTTTTT.

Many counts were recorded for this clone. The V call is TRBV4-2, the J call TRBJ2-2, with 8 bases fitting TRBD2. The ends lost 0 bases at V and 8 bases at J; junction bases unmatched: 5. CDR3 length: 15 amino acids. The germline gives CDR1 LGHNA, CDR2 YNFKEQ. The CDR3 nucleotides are TGTGCCAGCAGCCAAGAGGGACTAGAGGCTGGGGAGCTGTTTTTT. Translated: CASSQEGLEAGELFF.

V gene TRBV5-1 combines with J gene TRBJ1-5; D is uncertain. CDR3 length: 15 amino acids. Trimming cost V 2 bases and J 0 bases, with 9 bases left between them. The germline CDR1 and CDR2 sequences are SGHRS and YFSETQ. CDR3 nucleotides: TGCGCCAGCAGCTTTACCGGAAATAGCAATCAGCCCCAGCATTTT. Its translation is CASSFTGNSNQPQHF.

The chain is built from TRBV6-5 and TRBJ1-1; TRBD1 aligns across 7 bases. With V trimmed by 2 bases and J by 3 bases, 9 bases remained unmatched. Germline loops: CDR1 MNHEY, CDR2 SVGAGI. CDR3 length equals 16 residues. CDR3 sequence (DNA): TGTGCCAGCAGTTACGGGGCAGGGGGAGCGTACACTGAAGCTTTCTTT. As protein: CASSYGAGGAYTEAFF.

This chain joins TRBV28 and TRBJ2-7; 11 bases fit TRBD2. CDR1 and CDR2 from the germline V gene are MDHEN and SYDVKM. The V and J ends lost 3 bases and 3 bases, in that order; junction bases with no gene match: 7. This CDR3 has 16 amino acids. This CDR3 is CASSFVSGRASYEQYF. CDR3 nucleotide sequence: TGTGCCAGCAGTTTCGTTAGCGGGAGGGCCAGCTACGAGCAGTACTTC.

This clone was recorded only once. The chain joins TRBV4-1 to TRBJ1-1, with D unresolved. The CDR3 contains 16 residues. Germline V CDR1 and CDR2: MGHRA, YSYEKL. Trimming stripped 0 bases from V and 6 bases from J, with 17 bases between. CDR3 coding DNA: TGCGCCAGCAGCCAAGATTACTTGAGCACCGGGGCTGAAGCTTTCTTT. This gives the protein CASSQDYLSTGAEAFF.

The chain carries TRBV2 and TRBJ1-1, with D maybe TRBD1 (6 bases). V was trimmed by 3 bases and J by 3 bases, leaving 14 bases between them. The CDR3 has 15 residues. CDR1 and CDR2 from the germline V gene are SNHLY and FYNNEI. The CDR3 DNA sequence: TGTGCCAGCAGTGAGCAGGGGTTAAGATACACTGAAGCTTTCTTT. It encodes CASSEQGLRYTEAFF.

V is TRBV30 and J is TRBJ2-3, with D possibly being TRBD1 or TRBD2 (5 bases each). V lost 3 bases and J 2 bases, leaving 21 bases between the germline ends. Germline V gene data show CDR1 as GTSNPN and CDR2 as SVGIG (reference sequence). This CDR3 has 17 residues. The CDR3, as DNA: TGTGCCTGGAGCCCGGGACGGAAGAGAACTTACACAGATACGCAGTATTTT. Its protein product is CAWSPGRKRTYTDTQYF.

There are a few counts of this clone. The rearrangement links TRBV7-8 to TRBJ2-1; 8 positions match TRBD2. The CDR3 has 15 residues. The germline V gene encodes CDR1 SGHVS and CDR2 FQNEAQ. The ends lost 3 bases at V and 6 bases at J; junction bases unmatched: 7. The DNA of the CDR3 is TGTGCCAGCAGCTTTAGACTAGCGTGGAGCAATGAGCAGTTCTTC. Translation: CASSFRLAWSNEQFF.

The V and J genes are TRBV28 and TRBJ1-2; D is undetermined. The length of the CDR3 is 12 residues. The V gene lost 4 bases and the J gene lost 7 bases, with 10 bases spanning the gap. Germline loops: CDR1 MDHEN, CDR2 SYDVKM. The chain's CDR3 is CASSSELVGYTF. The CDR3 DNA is TGTGCCAGCAGTTCCGAGCTGGTTGGCTACACCTTC.

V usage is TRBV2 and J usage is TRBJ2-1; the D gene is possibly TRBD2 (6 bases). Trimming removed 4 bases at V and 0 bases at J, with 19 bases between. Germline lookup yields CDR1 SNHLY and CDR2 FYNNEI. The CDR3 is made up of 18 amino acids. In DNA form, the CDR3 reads TGTGCCAGCAGTGTTCCTAGCGTAATATATAGCTCCTACAATGAGCAGTTCTTC. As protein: CASSVPSVIYSSYNEQFF.

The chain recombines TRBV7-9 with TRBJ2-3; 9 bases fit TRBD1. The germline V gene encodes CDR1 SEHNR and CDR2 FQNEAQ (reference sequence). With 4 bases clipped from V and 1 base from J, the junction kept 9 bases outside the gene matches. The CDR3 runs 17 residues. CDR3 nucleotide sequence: TGTGCCAGCAGCTACGCAACCGGGACAGGGCGCACAGATACGCAGTATTTT. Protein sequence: CASSYATGTGRTDTQYF. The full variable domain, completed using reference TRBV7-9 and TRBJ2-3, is DTGVSQNPRHKITKRGQNVTFRCDPISEHNRLYWYRQTLGQGPEFLTYFQNEAQLEKSRLLSDRFSAERPKGSFSTLEIQRTEQGDSAMYLCASSYATGTGRTDTQYFGPGTRLTVL.

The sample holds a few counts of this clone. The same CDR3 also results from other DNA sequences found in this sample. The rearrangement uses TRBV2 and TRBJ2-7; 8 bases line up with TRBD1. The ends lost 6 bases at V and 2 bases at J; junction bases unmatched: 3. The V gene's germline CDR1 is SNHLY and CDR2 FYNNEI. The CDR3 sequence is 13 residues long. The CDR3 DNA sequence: TGTGCCAGCAGAGGGACAGGCACCTACGAGCAGTACTTC. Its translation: CASRGTGTYEQYF.

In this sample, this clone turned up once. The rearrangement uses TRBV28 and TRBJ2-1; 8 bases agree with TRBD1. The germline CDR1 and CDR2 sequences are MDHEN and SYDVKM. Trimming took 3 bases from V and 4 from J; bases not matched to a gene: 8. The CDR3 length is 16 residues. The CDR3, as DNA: TGTGCCAGCAGTTTCCTAGGACAGGGAATTTACAATGAGCAGTTCTTC. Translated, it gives CASSFLGQGIYNEQFF.

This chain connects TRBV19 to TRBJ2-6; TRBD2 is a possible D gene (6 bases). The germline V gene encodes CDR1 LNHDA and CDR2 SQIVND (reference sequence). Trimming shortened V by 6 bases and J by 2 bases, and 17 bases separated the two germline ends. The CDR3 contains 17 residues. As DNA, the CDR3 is TGTGCCAGTAGGGAGGGACCAGGCTCCACTGGGGCCAACGTCCTGACTTTC. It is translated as CASREGPGSTGANVLTF.

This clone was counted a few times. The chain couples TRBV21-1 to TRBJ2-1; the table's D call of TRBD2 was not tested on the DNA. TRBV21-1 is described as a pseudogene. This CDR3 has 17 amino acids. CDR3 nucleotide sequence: TGTGCCAGCAGCAAAGGCATACTAGCGGGAGGGCACAATGAGCAGTTCTTC. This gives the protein CASSKGILAGGHNEQFF.

The CDR3 loop reads CASSPNEGGNQPQHF. The CDR3 region has the DNA TGTGCCAGCAGCCCCAATGAGGGGGGCAATCAGCCCCAGCATTTT. This chain connects TRBV9 to TRBJ1-5; tentative D call: TRBD1 (6 bases). V lost 4 bases and J 2 bases, leaving 13 bases between the germline ends. The germline CDR1 and CDR2 sequences are SGDLS and YYNGEE. The CDR3 is 15 amino acids. The variable domain in full, completed from reference TRBV9 and TRBJ1-5, reads DSGVTQTPKHLITATGQRVTLRCSPRSGDLSVYWYQQSLDQGLQFLIQYYNGEERAKGNILERFSAQQFPDLHSELNLSSLELGDSALYFCASSPNEGGNQPQHFGDGTRLSIL.

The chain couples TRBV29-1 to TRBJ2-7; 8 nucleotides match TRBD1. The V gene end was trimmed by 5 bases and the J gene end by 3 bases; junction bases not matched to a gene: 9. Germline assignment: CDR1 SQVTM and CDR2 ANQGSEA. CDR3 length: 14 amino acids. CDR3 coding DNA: TGCAGCGTTACCGGACAGGGAAATTTCTACGAGCAGTACTTC. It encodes CSVTGQGNFYEQYF.

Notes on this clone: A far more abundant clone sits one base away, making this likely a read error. The CDR3 DNA reads TGTGCCAGTAGTACGGCACAGGGGAATCAGCCCCAGCATTTT. Translated: CASSTAQGNQPQHF. This sequence joins TRBV19 and TRBJ1-5, with TRBD1 identical over 7 bases. The germline V gene has CDR1 LNHDA and CDR2 SQIVND (reference sequence). This CDR3 has 14 residues. Trimming cost V 4 bases and J 4 bases; bases outside gene matches: 4.

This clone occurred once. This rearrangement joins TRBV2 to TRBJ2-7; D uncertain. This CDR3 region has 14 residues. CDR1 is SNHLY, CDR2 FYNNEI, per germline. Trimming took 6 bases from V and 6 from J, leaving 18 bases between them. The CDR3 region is CASSENLIHGEQYF. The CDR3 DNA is TGTGCCAGCAGCGAGAACCTCATCCACGGCGAGCAGTACTTC.

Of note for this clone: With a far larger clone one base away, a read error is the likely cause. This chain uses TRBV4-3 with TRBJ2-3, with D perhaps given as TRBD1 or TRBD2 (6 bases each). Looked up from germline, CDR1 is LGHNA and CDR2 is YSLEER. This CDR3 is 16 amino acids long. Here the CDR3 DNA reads TGCGCCTGCAGCCAAGATGGGGGGCTGAGGACAGATACGCAGTATTTT. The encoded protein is CACSQDGGLRTDTQYF.

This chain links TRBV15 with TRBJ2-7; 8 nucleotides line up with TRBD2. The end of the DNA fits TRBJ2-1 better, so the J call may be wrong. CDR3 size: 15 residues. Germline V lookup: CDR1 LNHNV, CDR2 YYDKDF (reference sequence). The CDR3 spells CATSGTRSSYNEQFF. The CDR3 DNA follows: TGTGCCACCAGCGGGACTAGGAGCTCCTACAATGAGCAGTTCTTC.

The CDR3 nucleotides read TGCGCCAGCAGCGTTGACGTGAACACTGAAGCTTTCTTT. This gives the protein CASSVDVNTEAFF. This rearrangement joins TRBV5-1 to TRBJ1-1; D unclear. Germline-derived CDR1 and CDR2 are SGHRS and YFSETQ. Trimming took off 4 bases at V and 0 bases at J, with 7 bases between the two ends. CDR3 size: 13 residues.

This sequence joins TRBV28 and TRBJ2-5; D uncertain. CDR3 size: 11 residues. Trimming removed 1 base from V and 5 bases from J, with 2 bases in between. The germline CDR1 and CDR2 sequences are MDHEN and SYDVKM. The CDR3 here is CASSLFETQYF. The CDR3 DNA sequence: TGTGCCAGCAGTTTATTTGAGACCCAGTACTTC.

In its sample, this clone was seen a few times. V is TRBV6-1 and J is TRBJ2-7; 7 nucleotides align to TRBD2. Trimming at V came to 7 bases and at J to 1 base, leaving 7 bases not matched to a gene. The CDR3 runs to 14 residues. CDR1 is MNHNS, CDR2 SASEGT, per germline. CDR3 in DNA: TGTGCCAGCAATCTTAGCGGGCCTTCCTACGAGCAGTACTTC. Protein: CASNLSGPSYEQYF.